A single sample is the source of the 5 T cell receptor beta chains below, sequenced in a study of shared clonotypes between healthy human individuals. Here immunoSEQ multiplex PCR was the method, and the copy in TCRdb shows in-frame clones only, minus some. Of about 2.3 million clones in the sample, about nine tenths were seen once. Material for sequencing was naive CD4+ T cells from PBMCs. Subset noted: CD45RA+ positively selected. All receptors derive from a man younger than 35 in good health. Some clones in this sample may be carry-over from other donors' samples.

The gene calls are TRBV7-9 and TRBJ1-2; possible D gene TRBD1, 5 bases. The CDR3 spans 17 residues. Germline V gene sequence: CDR1 SEHNR, CDR2 FQNEAQ (reference sequence). V was cut by 4 bases and J by 5 bases, with 23 bases left in between. The chain's CDR3 is CASSSPLGGSWWYGYTF. Written as DNA, the CDR3 is TGTGCCAGCAGCTCACCTCTGGGGGGTAGCTGGTGGTATGGCTACACCTTC.

The sample holds one count of this clone. The chain is built from TRBV7-2 and TRBJ1-5; unclear D gene. Trimming took off 3 bases at V and 0 bases at J, with 6 bases between the two ends. CDR1 is SGHTA, CDR2 FQGNSA, per germline. The CDR3 is 14 amino acids. DNA for the CDR3: TGTGCCAGCAGCTTGCCCAATAGCAATCAGCCCCAGCATTTT. It yields the protein CASSLPNSNQPQHF.

The chain is built from TRBV7-8 and TRBJ2-7; TRBD2 agrees at 7 bases. This CDR3 region has 14 residues. The V segment lost 1 base and the J segment 6 bases; nucleotides outside the gene matches: 6. CDR1 and CDR2 (germline): SGHVS, FQNEAQ. DNA for the CDR3: TGTGCCAGCAGCTTAGTAAAAGGCGGGGGCGAGCAGTACTTC. Translation gives CASSLVKGGGEQYF.

The V gene is TRBV9, the J gene TRBJ2-1; D might be TRBD1 (5 bases). Germline-derived CDR1 and CDR2 are SGDLS and YYNGEE. Trimming removed 1 base at V and 5 bases at J, with 13 bases between. The CDR3 is made up of 15 amino acids. CDR3 sequence (DNA): TGTGCCAGCAGCGTAAGGGGTAGGGAAAACAATGAGCAGTTCTTC. The encoded protein is CASSVRGRENNEQFF.

This chain uses TRBV7-8 with TRBJ1-1; no reliable D call. This CDR3 is built from 15 residues. Trimming removed 1 base at V and 2 bases at J, with 11 bases between. CDR1 is SGHVS, CDR2 FQNEAQ, per germline. The CDR3 protein is CASSLVGLINTEAFF. In DNA form, the CDR3 reads TGTGCCAGCAGCTTAGTCGGACTGATTAACACTGAAGCTTTCTTT. Full variable domain (rest looked up from reference TRBV7-8 and TRBJ1-1): GAGVSQSPRYKVAKRGQDVALRCDPISGHVSLFWYQQALGQGPEFLTYFQNEAQLDKSGLPSDRFFAERPEGSVSTLKIQRTQQEDSAVYLCASSLVGLINTEAFFGQGTRLTVV.